This T cell receptor (beta chain) originates from a study of shared clonotypes between healthy human individuals. Study findings and constraints: Lower generation probabilities were found for non-shared clonotypes than for those shared by all four donors. Naive subsets, compared against memory subsets, generally had larger estimated richness values.

Using immunoSEQ multiplex PCR, the repertoire was profiled, and TCRdb retains in-frame clones only, with some absent. This table has 800,000 to 950,000 clones, about 96% appearing once. The CDR3 is made up of 13 amino acids. Germline assignment: CDR1 SGDLS and CDR2 YYNGEE. V lost 0 bases and J 4 bases, leaving 8 bases between the germline ends. For this clone: The antigen remains unidentified.

Positive CCR7 selection of CD45RO-negative cells yielded the naive CD8 cells, and terminally differentiated effector memory CD45RA+ cells were excluded. Sequences were obtained from naive CD8+ T cells sorted from blood. The sequence derives from a man aged 30-40 years in good health. The V gene is TRBV9, the J gene TRBJ2-7; perhaps TRBD2 as D (5 bases). The CDR3 loop is CASSVEAGYEQYF. The CDR3 DNA sequence: TGTGCCAGCAGCGTAGAGGCGGGTTACGAGCAGTACTTC.